One sample yielded the 19 T cell receptor beta chains listed below, sequenced in a study of T cells in Graves' hyperthyroidism and ophthalmopathy. From RNA transcripts, TCR beta CDR3 regions were amplified. A first-round RT-PCR of the TCR CDR3 used the HTBI primer set. TCRdb re-derived calls from the multiplex PCR reads in MiXCR, one entry per CDR3 protein. The top ten clones hold 26% of a sample with a few hundred thousand distinct CDR3 sequences, less than 25% of them seen once. The sample comprised blood. These receptor sequences come from a man younger than 35 with Graves' hyperthyroidism.

This clonotype has ten or more counts. This chain connects TRBV24-1 to TRBJ1-1; TRBD1 matches at 10 bases. CDR1 is KGHDR, CDR2 SFDVKD, per germline. V shed 5 bases, J shed 5 bases, and the junction held 13 bases outside the gene matches. The CDR3 consists of 17 residues. The CDR3 coding sequence is TGTGCCACCAGTGGGGCCCCCGGGACAGGGGAGGGGACTGAAGCTTTCTTT. Translating it yields CATSGAPGTGEGTEAFF.

This clonotype was picked up many times. The V gene is TRBV7-8, the J gene TRBJ1-3, with 11 bases that match TRBD1. CDR3 length equals 18 residues. CDR1 and CDR2 from the germline V gene are SGHVS and FQNEAQ. V dropped 3 bases and J dropped 9; count of bases not matched to a gene: 16. This CDR3 is CASSLGFRDRGVRGTIYF. The CDR3 DNA is TGTGCCAGCAGCTTGGGGTTCCGGGACAGGGGGGTTCGCGGCACCATATATTTT.

The chain combines TRBV13 with TRBJ2-2, with D perhaps assigned TRBD1 or TRBD2 (6 bases each). V was trimmed by 5 bases and J by 1 base, leaving 23 bases between them. CDR3 length equals 19 residues. Per germline, CDR1 PRHDT and CDR2 FYEKMQ (reference sequence). For the CDR3, the DNA is TGTGCCAGCAGCCTCCTGACGAGAGGGGGGCTCAAGAACACCGGGGAGCTGTTTTTT. Amino acid sequence: CASSLLTRGGLKNTGELFF. The whole variable domain, filled in from reference TRBV13 and TRBJ2-2, reads AAGVIQSPRHLIKEKRETATLKCYPIPRHDTVYWYQQGPGQDPQFLISFYEKMQSDKGSIPDRFSAQQFSDYHSELNMSSLELGDSALYFCASSLLTRGGLKNTGELFFGEGSRLTVL.

This clonotype was picked up many times. V is TRBV12-3 or TRBV12-4 and J is TRBJ2-2; tentative D call: TRBD2 (7 bases). The CDR3 is 15 residues long. Deletions cut 2 bases from V and 6 bases from J, with 13 bases between. The CDR3 DNA follows: TGTGCCAGCAGTTTACAAGGGGGGGGCCCCGGGGAGCTGTTTTTT. Its translation is CASSLQGGGPGELFF.

This clonotype was detected many times. The V and J genes are TRBV11-1 and TRBJ2-7; D unresolved. This CDR3 is 17 amino acids long. Per germline, CDR1 SGHAT and CDR2 FQDESV (reference sequence). Trimming shortened V by 5 bases and J by 0 bases, and 20 bases separated the two germline ends. CDR3: CASSNAVSPLSSYEQYF. The CDR3 nucleotides read TGTGCCAGCAGCAACGCAGTGTCGCCGCTGAGCTCCTACGAGCAGTACTTC. Variable domain in full (rest from reference TRBV11-1 and TRBJ2-7): EAEVAQSPRYKITEKSQAVAFWCDPISGHATLYWYRQILGQGPELLVQFQDESVVDDSQLPKDRFSAERLKGVDSTLKIQPAELGDSAMYLCASSNAVSPLSSYEQYFGPGTRLTVT.

This clonotype was recorded many times. The CDR3 nucleotides are TGCGCCAGCAGCCCGGCCGCGGGACAGACATATGGCTACACCTTC. As protein: CASSPAAGQTYGYTF. This chain links TRBV5-1 with TRBJ1-2, with TRBD1 matching 7 bases. The CDR3 covers 15 residues. Germline V lookup: CDR1 SGHRS, CDR2 YFSETQ. J was trimmed by 5 bases and V by 4 bases; bases with no gene match: 11. Full variable domain (outside the CDR3, taken from reference TRBV5-1 and TRBJ1-2): KAGVTQTPRYLIKTRGQQVTLSCSPISGHRSVSWYQQTPGQGLQFLFEYFSETQRNKGNFPGRFSGRQFSNSRSEMNVSTLELGDSALYLCASSPAAGQTYGYTFGSGTRLTVV.

The V and J genes are TRBV29-1 and TRBJ2-2, with D hard to call. The V gene's germline CDR1 is SQVTM and CDR2 ANQGSEA. This CDR3 spans 11 amino acids. Trimming stripped 6 bases from V and 7 bases from J, with 9 bases between. CDR3 sequence (DNA): TGCAGCGTACCCCGGAACGGGGAGCTGTTTTTT. Translated, it gives CSVPRNGELFF.

The table lists this clonotype with a few counts. V and J are TRBV29-1 and TRBJ1-2; D is uncertain. Per germline, CDR1 SQVTM and CDR2 ANQGSEA. This CDR3 is built from 11 residues. V shed 5 bases and J shed 3 bases, with 7 bases lying between them. DNA for the CDR3: TGCAGCGTTCGAGGCTACTATGGCTACACCTTC. Residues: CSVRGYYGYTF.

This clonotype was counted at least ten times. V and J are TRBV7-8 and TRBJ2-7; no firm D call. The ends were cut back, 1 base at V and 3 bases at J, with 10 bases in the middle. Germline CDR1 SGHVS, CDR2 FQNEAQ. This CDR3 comprises 14 residues. The CDR3 spells CASSLGSRIYEQYF. In DNA, the CDR3 is TGTGCCAGCAGCTTAGGGAGTCGGATCTACGAGCAGTACTTC.

In its sample, this clonotype was seen many times. The chain couples TRBV27 to TRBJ2-5, with D possibly TRBD2 on 5 matching bases. The CDR3 has 13 residues. Germline V CDR1 and CDR2: MNHEY, SMNVEV (reference sequence). V was shortened by 8 bases and J by 2 bases, with 12 bases between the two germline ends. As DNA, the CDR3 is TGTGCCAGCCGAAGCCCGGGACAAGAGACCCAGTACTTC. This translates into CASRSPGQETQYF.

In this sample, this clonotype turned up a few times. The missing conserved phenylalanine or tryptophan at the end of this CDR3 makes a read error likely. The gene calls are TRBV5-6 and TRBJ2-7, with TRBD1 matching over 8 bases. Germline loops: CDR1 SGHDT, CDR2 YYEEEE. The CDR3 extends over 14 amino acids. With V trimmed by 3 bases and J by 3 bases, 5 bases remained unmatched. CDR3 loop: CASSSMTGVYEQYY. The CDR3 nucleotides are TGTGCCAGCAGCTCTATGACAGGGGTCTACGAGCAGTACTAC.

This clonotype was observed a single time. The chain couples TRBV29-1 to TRBJ1-1, with D tentatively TRBD1 (6 bases). The CDR3 extends over 13 amino acids. The germline V gene has CDR1 SQVTM and CDR2 ANQGSEA. V was cut by 8 bases and J by 1 base, with 14 bases left in between. Written as DNA, the CDR3 is TGCAGCCTTGGAGGGGGGGCGAACACTGAAGCTTTCTTT. This gives the protein CSLGGGANTEAFF.

This clonotype has a count of ten or more. The chain combines TRBV2 with TRBJ1-2, with D possibly matching TRBD1 (6 bases). Germline loops: CDR1 SNHLY, CDR2 FYNNEI. The CDR3 consists of 14 residues. V lost 6 bases, J lost 7 bases, and 18 bases lay in between. Here the CDR3 reads CASSFHPTGTGYTF. CDR3 nucleotide sequence: TGTGCCAGCAGCTTTCACCCCACAGGGACTGGCTACACCTTC.

The chain carries TRBV29-1 and TRBJ2-7; 8 bases map to TRBD1. Trimming removed 5 bases from V and 4 bases from J; junction bases left unmatched: 4. This CDR3 contains 12 residues. CDR1 is SQVTM and CDR2 is ANQGSEA in the germline V gene. CDR3 in DNA: TGCAGCGTTATCTGGACAGGGTACGAGCAGTACTTC. This codes for CSVIWTGYEQYF.

This clonotype appeared many times. The gene calls are TRBV7-9 and TRBJ2-7, with a tentative D call TRBD2 (6 bases). Germline lookup yields CDR1 SEHNR and CDR2 FQNEAQ (reference sequence). The CDR3 spans 13 residues. The V end lost 9 bases, the J end lost 0 bases, and 12 bases lay between the germline ends. The CDR3 coding sequence is TGTGCCAGTGGGCGGGGAAGCTCCTACGAGCAGTACTTC. This gives the protein CASGRGSSYEQYF.

This clonotype has a count of ten or more. V is TRBV12-3 or TRBV12-4 and J is TRBJ2-5, with D perhaps TRBD1 (7 bases). CDR3 length equals 17 residues. Trimming removed 3 bases from V and 5 bases from J, with 22 bases in between. CDR3 nucleotide sequence: TGTGCCAGCAGTTTGGCCTCACAGGATGCAGGGGGGGAGACCCAGTACTTC. Translated, it gives CASSLASQDAGGETQYF.

The chain couples TRBV29-1 to TRBJ1-5; unclear D gene. Germline lookup yields CDR1 SQVTM and CDR2 ANQGSEA. Trimming left V 6 bases short and J 2 bases short, with 11 bases between. The CDR3 loop spans 13 amino acids. This chain's CDR3 is CSVQEVGNQPQHF. For the CDR3, the DNA is TGCAGCGTGCAGGAGGTTGGCAATCAGCCCCAGCATTTT.

The gene calls are TRBV28 and TRBJ1-5; TRBD1 agrees at 9 bases. The CDR3 runs to 15 residues. Germline trimming cut 8 bases from V and 2 bases from J; bases unmatched to any gene: 7. Germline V lookup: CDR1 MDHEN, CDR2 SYDVKM. For the CDR3, the DNA is TGTGCCAGCTGTACAGGGGGCGCAGGCAATCAGCCCCAGCATTTT. Its protein is CASCTGGAGNQPQHF. The whole variable domain, filled in from reference TRBV28 and TRBJ1-5, reads DVKVTQSSRYLVKRTGEKVFLECVQDMDHENMFWYRQDPGLGLRLIYFSYDVKMKEKGDIPEGYSVSREKKERFSLILESASTNQTSMYLCASCTGGAGNQPQHFGDGTRLSIL.

This chain joins TRBV20-1 and TRBJ2-7; perhaps TRBD1 as D (6 bases). The germline V gene has CDR1 DFQATT and CDR2 SNEGSKA (reference sequence). The V gene lost 3 bases and the J gene lost 7 bases, with 19 bases spanning the gap. The CDR3 spans 14 residues. The CDR3 protein is CSASVADSLGEQYF. CDR3 nucleotide sequence: TGCAGTGCTAGCGTCGCGGACAGCTTGGGGGAGCAGTACTTC.